This T cell receptor (beta chain) was identified in a study of tumor-infiltrating lymphocytes in oesophageal squamous cell carcinoma. This CDR3 spans 16 amino acids. CDR1 is SGHVS, CDR2 FQNEAQ, per germline. V gave up 3 bases and J gave up 7 bases, with 22 bases separating them. TCRdb called the PCR reads again in MiXCR, with one record for every CDR3 protein. The table includes approximately 18,000 distinct CDR3 sequences, almost 40% detected once. In this sample, this clonotype is medium-sized (0.01 to 0.1%). A read error may be the cause here, since a much bigger clone is one base away. The V gene is TRBV7-8, the J gene TRBJ2-7, with TRBD1 as a possible D gene (6 bases). This receptor was obtained from a male donor with esophageal squamous cell carcinoma. The sample consisted of blood. The DNA for the CDR3 is TGTGCCAGCAGCTTCTACGCAACAGGGAAGTACAATGAGCAGTACTTC. Residues: CASSFYATGKYNEQYF. Looking up the rest from reference TRBV7-8 and TRBJ2-7 gives the full variable domain: GAGVSQSPRYKVAKRGQDVALRCDPISGHVSLFWYQQALGQGPEFLTYFQNEAQLDKSGLPSDRFFAERPEGSVSTLKIQRTQQEDSAVYLCASSFYATGKYNEQYFGPGTRLTVT.